This T cell receptor (beta chain) emerged from a study of OX40 agonist ivuxolimab in advanced cancers. The overall study: Every patient in dose escalation had hepatocellular carcinoma, melanoma, renal cell or head and neck cancer. Study observations and caveats: The specificity for antigen of the expanded peripheral T cells was not determined.

The CDR3 spans 17 residues. V lost 6 bases to trimming and J lost 2 bases; unmatched junction nucleotides: 9. Germline CDR1 reads SEHNR; CDR2 reads FQNEAQ (reference sequence). Worth noting for this clone: The target antigen is unknown.

Method: immunoSEQ multiplex PCR; TCRdb's copy keeps in-frame clones and lacks some. Counted here are approximately 64,000 clones, about 80% occurring once; the ten biggest clones make up 0.7%. The chain employs TRBV7-9 and TRBJ2-7, with TRBD2 identical over 14 bases. The TCR originated in an adult with an advanced solid tumor such as melanoma, head and neck, liver or kidney cancer. Source: CD4+ or CD8+ T cells sorted from blood, taken in a trial of the OX40 agonist ivuxolimab. The CDR3 DNA is TGTGCCAGCAGTGCCGGACTAGCGGGAGGCTCGACCTACGAGCAGTACTTC. This codes for CASSAGLAGGSTYEQYF.